A selection of T cell receptor beta chains follows, all from one sample in a study of early T cells in non-severe SARS-CoV-2 infection. TCRdb re-analysed the 5' RACE reads in MiXCR, keeping a single row per CDR3 protein. The profile shows about 83,000 distinct CDR3 sequences, 12% to 15% of them singletons. The sequenced sample consisted of whole blood. The source of these receptors is an adult who was a healthcare worker with PCR-confirmed SARS-CoV-2 infection or an uninfected control (not recorded which). The CDR3 runs from the conserved cysteine through the conserved F or W. Each record gives: D gene, J gene, V gene, clone size, CDR3 protein, CDR3 DNA. The D gene is left open where the match is weak. A row's size may be missing; if present it is once, few, many or a size class.

>.|TRBJ2-5|TRBV7-2|.
CASSLGQGPQYF
TGTGCCAGCAGCTTAGGCCAGGGGCCCCAGTACTTC
>.|TRBJ1-1|TRBV10-2|.
CASSEAQSLKAFF
TGCGCCAGCAGTGAGGCACAATCCCTCAAAGCTTTCTTT
>.|TRBJ2-6|TRBV7-9|many
CASASGRVSGANVLTF
TGTGCCAGCGCCTCAGGCAGGGTTTCTGGGGCCAACGTCCTGACTTTC
>.|TRBJ1-1|TRBV12-3/TRBV12-4|.
CASSFGGMRTEAFF
TGTGCCAGCAGTTTCGGGGGAATGAGGACTGAAGCTTTCTTT
>.|TRBJ1-5|TRBV7-6|few
CASSLGPRAKNQPQHF
TGTGCCAGCAGCTTGGGCCCTCGGGCCAAAAATCAGCCCCAGCATTTT
>.|TRBJ1-4|TRBV19|.
CASSQGRPSTNEKLFF
TGTGCCAGTAGTCAGGGACGTCCTTCAACTAATGAAAAACTGTTTTTT
>TRBD2|TRBJ2-5|TRBV7-2|.
CASSSTVAGGRQETQYF
TGTGCCAGCAGCTCCACCGTAGCGGGGGGTCGCCAAGAGACCCAGTACTTC
>TRBD1|TRBJ1-1|TRBV5-1|.
CASSRVGGQANGAFF
TGCGCCAGCAGCCGGGTCGGGGGACAGGCCAACGGAGCTTTCTTT
>TRBD2|TRBJ2-1|TRBV7-9|few
CASSIKLAGGPREQFF
TGTGCCAGCAGCATAAAACTAGCGGGGGGGCCGCGGGAGCAGTTCTTC
>.|TRBJ1-1|TRBV6-5|few
CASSPRGGGNTEAFF
TGTGCCAGCAGTCCCCGGGGGGGCGGGAACACTGAAGCTTTCTTT
>.|TRBJ1-1|TRBV18|.
CASSPIGGRLPNTEAFF
TGTGCCAGCTCACCGATAGGGGGGCGGCTACCCAACACTGAAGCTTTCTTT
>TRBD2|TRBJ2-3|TRBV10-2|many
CASSESKLAGGTDTQYF
TGCGCCAGCAGTGAGTCGAAGCTAGCGGGGGGCACAGATACGCAGTATTTT
>.|TRBJ2-5|TRBV20-1|.
CSATRTELQETQYF
TGCAGTGCTACCAGGACAGAGCTACAAGAGACCCAGTACTTC
>.|TRBJ2-4|TRBV2|.
CASGALLTIQYF
TGTGCCAGCGGGGCTTTGCTTACCATTCAGTACTTC
>.|TRBJ1-2|TRBV29-1|.
CSVEDLGRFGYTF
TGCAGCGTTGAAGATCTTGGGAGATTTGGCTACACCTTC
>TRBD1|TRBJ2-3|TRBV11-2|.
CASTLTPPGQLSTDTQYF
TGTGCCAGCACGCTCACTCCCCCGGGACAGCTTAGCACAGATACGCAGTATTTT
>TRBD2|TRBJ2-7|TRBV5-4|many
CASSWGTSGDYEQYF
TGTGCCAGCAGCTGGGGGACTAGCGGGGATTACGAGCAGTACTTC
>TRBD2|TRBJ2-3|TRBV20-1|many
CSAQTTAGFSAQYF
TGCAGTGCACAGACGACAGCGGGGTTTTCTGCGCAGTATTTT
>TRBD2|TRBJ2-5|TRBV5-1|.
CASSVRLAGGLQETQYF
TGCGCCAGCAGCGTACGACTAGCGGGGGGCCTACAAGAGACCCAGTACTTC
>.|TRBJ2-7|TRBV10-1|few
CASSREPRGSYEQYF
TGCGCCAGCTCCCGAGAACCGAGGGGCTCCTACGAGCAGTACTTC
>TRBD2|TRBJ2-1|TRBV24-1|many
CATSPAGDVYNEQFF
TGTGCCACCAGTCCAGCGGGGGATGTTTACAATGAGCAGTTCTTC
>.|TRBJ1-2|TRBV18|many
CASSATGLNGYTF
TGTGCCAGCTCAGCCACGGGTCTTAACGGCTACACCTTC
>.|TRBJ1-2|TRBV7-9|many
CASSLVNGDGYTF
TGTGCCAGCAGCTTAGTCAACGGGGATGGCTACACCTTC
>.|TRBJ1-3|TRBV29-1|many
CSVVPAAGNTIYF
TGCAGCGTTGTACCGGCGGCTGGAAACACCATATATTTT
>.|TRBJ2-5|TRBV6-2/TRBV6-3|many
CASSSLPTVVLGQETQYF
TGTGCCAGCAGTAGCCTCCCGACTGTCGTTTTGGGGCAAGAGACCCAGTACTTC
>.|TRBJ2-6|TRBV6-6|.
CASRGGVAGANVLTF
TGTGCCAGCAGGGGCGGGGTGGCTGGGGCCAACGTCCTGACTTTC
>.|TRBJ2-7|TRBV11-2|many
CASSLESGTDEQYF
TGTGCCAGCAGCTTAGAATCAGGGACGGACGAGCAGTACTTC
>.|TRBJ1-1|TRBV7-9|.
CASSSVTENTEAFF
TGTGCCAGCAGCTCGGTGACGGAGAACACTGAAGCTTTCTTT
>.|TRBJ1-1|TRBV7-9|.
CASSLAAEAFF
TGTGCCAGCAGCTTAGCCGCTGAAGCTTTCTTT
>.|TRBJ2-5|TRBV19|few
CASSILGGRQETQYF
TGTGCCAGTAGTATCCTCGGGGGGCGACAAGAGACCCAGTACTTC
>.|TRBJ1-1|TRBV9|few
CASGLDTEAFF
TGTGCCAGCGGTCTTGACACTGAAGCTTTCTTT
>TRBD1|TRBJ1-1|TRBV27|.
CASRSNTGGTEAFF
TGTGCCAGCAGAAGCAATACAGGGGGCACTGAAGCTTTCTTT
>TRBD2|TRBJ2-3|TRBV14|.
CASSQAQRGGLDTQYF
TGTGCCAGCAGCCAAGCCCAGCGGGGGGGCCTGGATACGCAGTATTTT
>.|TRBJ2-6|TRBV29-1|medium-sized
CSVSRDVDSGANVLTF
TGCAGCGTCTCCCGGGACGTTGACTCTGGGGCCAACGTCCTGACTTTC
>TRBD1|TRBJ2-1|TRBV6-5|many
CASCPTGDNEQFF
TGTGCCAGCTGTCCCACAGGGGACAATGAGCAGTTCTTC
>.|TRBJ2-1|TRBV7-2|few
CASSLVGGPSYNEQFF
TGTGCCAGCAGCTTAGTTGGAGGGCCCTCCTACAATGAGCAGTTCTTC
>.|TRBJ1-2|TRBV5-4|few
CASSLVQGMDYTF
TGTGCCAGCAGCTTGGTGCAGGGGATGGACTACACCTTC
>.|TRBJ2-5|TRBV11-2|many
CASSFEGMWETQYF
TGTGCCAGCAGCTTTGAGGGCATGTGGGAGACCCAGTACTTC
>TRBD2|TRBJ2-5|TRBV7-8|.
CASSLAGTTQETQYF
TGTGCCAGCAGCTTAGCCGGGACTACCCAAGAGACCCAGTACTTC
>.|TRBJ2-3|TRBV6-8|few
CASSPSDTQYF
TGTGCCAGCAGCCCTTCCGATACGCAGTATTTT
>TRBD1|TRBJ2-2|TRBV7-9|.
CASSFWTGATGELFF
TGTGCCAGCAGCTTCTGGACAGGGGCCACCGGGGAGCTGTTTTTT
>.|TRBJ1-1|TRBV6-6|few
CASSSTREVANTEAFF
TGTGCCAGCAGTAGCACGAGGGAGGTGGCGAACACTGAAGCTTTCTTT
>TRBD1|TRBJ2-3|TRBV7-2|.
CASSSPTGVGDTQYF
TGTGCCAGCAGCTCACCGACAGGGGTGGGAGATACGCAGTATTTT
>.|TRBJ1-1|TRBV4-3|.
CASSQDPGNTEAFF
TGCGCCAGCAGCCAAGATCCTGGGAACACTGAAGCTTTCTTT
>.|TRBJ1-2|TRBV19|many
CASKTSGGTNYGYTF
TGTGCCAGTAAAACGTCCGGGGGGACTAACTATGGCTACACCTTC
>TRBD1|TRBJ2-5|TRBV29-1|.
CSFLYDLQGAQYF
TGCAGCTTCCTCTACGACCTACAGGGGGCCCAGTACTTC
>.|TRBJ2-5|TRBV6-1|few
CASSEEAGEETQYF
TGTGCCAGCAGTGAAGAGGCCGGGGAAGAGACCCAGTACTTC
>TRBD1|TRBJ1-2|TRBV5-5|few
CASSRGQAGGYTF
TGTGCCAGCAGCAGAGGACAGGCCGGGGGCTACACCTTC
>TRBD1|TRBJ1-2|TRBV13|many
CASSPRTGAEGYTF
TGTGCCAGCAGCCCCCGAACAGGGGCGGAGGGCTACACCTTC
>.|TRBJ1-6|TRBV12-3/TRBV12-4|.
CASGSSNSPLHF
TGTGCCAGCGGGAGTTCCAATTCACCCCTCCACTTT
>TRBD1|TRBJ2-1|TRBV11-2|.
CASSSTPAPGGYNEQFF
TGTGCCAGCAGCTCCACCCCGGCGCCAGGGGGCTACAATGAGCAGTTCTTC
>.|TRBJ2-1|TRBV5-4|few
CASRRWGSSYNEQFF
TGTGCCAGCAGACGATGGGGGAGCTCCTACAATGAGCAGTTCTTC
>.|TRBJ2-2|TRBV19|many
CASNRPPTGELFF
TGTGCCAGTAATAGACCTCCAACCGGGGAGCTGTTTTTT
>.|TRBJ1-5|TRBV10-3|few
CAISSSNQPQHF
TGTGCCATCAGTTCATCGAATCAGCCCCAGCATTTT